This T cell receptor beta chain came from a study of blood T cell repertoires in COVID-19. Study-level information: The study drew acute and convalescent COVID-19 samples from the United States, Italy and Spain. PBMCs, B-cell-depleted T cells, or T cells provided the cDNA or gDNA that made up the material.

Germline V gene lookup returns CDR1 SGHRS and CDR2 YFSETQ. J was trimmed by 1 base and V by 5 bases; bases with no gene match: 8. The CDR3 length is 15 residues. Data came from immunoSEQ multiplex PCR; TCRdb stores just in-frame clones and leaves some out. The sample yields some 150,000 clones, about 91% seen once. Sequenced material: peripheral blood. The receptor was isolated from a woman in her fifties or sixties with acute or convalescent COVID-19. The V gene is TRBV5-1, the J gene TRBJ2-7; 8 bases line up with TRBD1. The CDR3 DNA is TGCGCCAGCAGTGAATTGACAGGGGTATCCTACGAGCAGTACTTC. Residues: CASSELTGVSYEQYF.